Shown below are 5 T cell receptor beta chains from a single sample sequenced in a study of T-cell reconstitution after alpha-beta-depleted transplantation in children. Unique molecular identifiers were incorporated when the TCRbeta library was constructed. One entry per CDR3 protein results from TCRdb running MiXCR on the PCR reads. The data hold roughly 89,000 distinct CDR3 sequences, with 9% to 15% observed a single time. The specimen was PBMCs from the stem cell graft donor, collected from the stem cell graft. Receptors originate from a human donor who donated a stem cell graft to a child with inherited bone marrow failure.

V usage is TRBV28 and J usage is TRBJ1-5; possibly TRBD1 for D (5 bases). The CDR3 covers 15 residues. Trimming removed 6 bases at V and 2 bases at J, with 14 bases between. Germline values: CDR1 MDHEN, CDR2 SYDVKM. CDR3 sequence: CASRNGGVGNQPQHF. The CDR3 coding sequence is TGTGCCAGCAGAAACGGGGGGGTCGGCAATCAGCCCCAGCATTTT.

This clonotype has a handful of counts. The CDR3 loop reads CASSGMTGVEAFF. For the CDR3, the DNA is TGTGCCAGCAGCGGAATGACAGGGGTCGAAGCTTTCTTT. The chain links TRBV7-2 to TRBJ1-1, with 8 bases matching TRBD1. This CDR3 spans 13 amino acids. Germline V gene lookup returns CDR1 SGHTA and CDR2 FQGNSA. J was trimmed by 8 bases and V by 5 bases; bases with no gene match: 7.

This clonotype was seen ten or more times. The CDR3 is CASSPSQGQLYEQYF. In DNA form, the CDR3 reads TGTGCCAGCAGCCCAAGCCAGGGCCAACTCTACGAGCAGTACTTC. The rearrangement uses TRBV7-2 and TRBJ2-7; possibly TRBD1 for D (5 bases). Trimming cost V 5 bases and J 3 bases, with 17 bases left between them. The CDR3 contains 15 residues. CDR1 is SGHTA and CDR2 is FQGNSA in the germline V gene.

There are many counts of this clonotype. CDR3 amino acids: CASSPGAEGGEDGYTF. The CDR3 coding sequence is TGTGCCAGCAGCCCCGGCGCGGAAGGGGGCGAGGATGGCTACACCTTC. The chain combines TRBV7-9 with TRBJ1-2; 7 bases agree with TRBD1. The CDR3 runs 16 residues. Trimming cost V 5 bases and J 6 bases; bases outside gene matches: 15. Germline V lookup: CDR1 SEHNR, CDR2 FQNEAQ (reference sequence).

This clonotype was seen repeatedly, ten times or more. The rearrangement joins TRBV7-2 to TRBJ1-1; no reliable D call. The CDR3 consists of 14 residues. Germline V lookup: CDR1 SGHTA, CDR2 FQGNSA. With 1 base removed from V and 5 bases from J, the gap between germline ends came to 11 bases. The CDR3 loop reads CASSLDSARTEAFF. The CDR3 DNA reads as TGTGCCAGCAGCTTAGATTCTGCCAGGACTGAAGCTTTCTTT.